This TCR beta chain was sequenced during a study of blood T cells in healthy people across ages. Turning to the study itself: Per two T cells, template switching captured roughly one barcoded beta molecule.

The ends were cut back, 6 bases at V and 6 bases at J, with 21 bases in the middle. Per the germline V gene, CDR1 is MNHNS and CDR2 is SASEGT. This CDR3 has 16 residues. This clonotype was recorded many times. The target antigen is unknown. General study findings and limits: Naive and antigen-experienced cells could not be conclusively compared, given unsorted PBMCs.

Using a J-beta primer mix together with a sample-barcoded 5' primer, a second PCR was run for roughly 6 to 11 cycles. Each CDR3 protein is one row after TCRdb ran MiXCR on the 5' RACE reads. The sample consists of roughly 800,000 distinct CDR3 sequences, 55% to 75% of them appearing once. Source material: blood. The chain couples TRBV6-1 to TRBJ2-1, with D possibly being TRBD2 (5 bases). This TCR was recovered from a man aged 30 to 39 in good health. CDR3 region: CASRTPLASYFNEQFF. For the CDR3, the DNA is TGTGCCAGCAGGACGCCCTTAGCGAGCTACTTCAATGAGCAGTTCTTC.